The rows below give T cell receptor beta chains drawn from one sample of a study of T cell changes during pregnancy in multiple sclerosis. The protocol was immunoSEQ multiplex PCR, while the TCRdb copy is restricted to in-frame clones and leaves out a portion. The table lists 50,000 to 65,000 clones, 85% to 95% of them singletons, with approximately 3.3% in the top ten. The sample consisted of CD8+ T cells from peripheral blood mononuclear cells, taken in the second trimester of pregnancy. Source of these receptors: a female donor with multiple sclerosis, enrolled in a pregnancy study. Both conserved end residues are part of each CDR3. D genes are given only for firm matches. Rows may omit the clone size; those that give it use once, few, many or a size class.

D gene,V gene,J gene,clone size,CDR3 protein,CDR3 DNA
-,TRBV9,TRBJ2-1,-,CASSVDWSSYNEQFF,TGTGCCAGCAGCGTAGACTGGAGCTCCTACAATGAGCAGTTCTTC
TRBD1,TRBV19,TRBJ2-5,-,CASSIRDRPQETQYF,TGTGCCAGTAGTATACGGGACAGGCCCCAAGAGACCCAGTACTTC
-,TRBV29-1,TRBJ1-1,-,CSAQQNTEAFF,TGCAGCGCCCAACAGAACACTGAAGCTTTCTTT
TRBD2,TRBV19,TRBJ2-2,-,CASSQATSPGELFF,TGTGCCAGTAGTCAGGCGACTAGCCCCGGGGAGCTGTTTTTT
-,TRBV5-6,TRBJ2-7,-,CASSLRAGRGYEQYF,TGTGCCAGCAGCTTGAGAGCGGGCAGGGGGTACGAGCAGTACTTC
-,TRBV30,TRBJ2-7,-,CAWLPRGTYEQYF,TGTGCCTGGCTCCCCCGGGGAACCTACGAGCAGTACTTC
-,TRBV7-2,TRBJ2-1,once,CASSSLPGPADEQFF,TGTGCCAGCAGCTCCCTCCCCGGCCCTGCGGATGAGCAGTTCTTC
-,TRBV19,TRBJ1-4,-,CASKRGADEKLFF,TGTGCCAGTAAACGCGGGGCGGATGAAAAACTGTTTTTT
-,TRBV6-5,TRBJ1-4,-,CASSLTTTNEKLFF,TGTGCCAGCAGTCTGACAACAACTAATGAAAAACTGTTTTTT
TRBD2,TRBV4-3,TRBJ2-7,once,CASSQGLAGTYEQYF,TGCGCCAGCAGCCAAGGGCTAGCGGGGACCTACGAGCAGTACTTC
TRBD2,TRBV11-2,TRBJ2-7,-,CASSLDGWVAGEYEQYF,TGTGCCAGCAGCTTAGACGGTTGGGTAGCGGGAGAGTACGAGCAGTACTTC
TRBD2,TRBV9,TRBJ2-2,-,CASSVRLAGVNTGELFF,TGTGCCAGCAGCGTCCGACTAGCGGGGGTAAACACCGGGGAGCTGTTTTTT
-,TRBV28,TRBJ2-7,once,CASSLGEVYEQYF,TGTGCCAGCAGTTTAGGGGAGGTTTACGAGCAGTACTTC
TRBD2,TRBV7-6,TRBJ2-1,-,CASSFLAGGNNEQFF,TGTGCCAGCAGCTTCCTAGCGGGAGGAAACAATGAGCAGTTCTTC
-,TRBV10-2,TRBJ2-6,-,CASILDGASGANVLTF,TGCGCCAGCATTCTAGATGGGGCCTCTGGGGCCAACGTCCTGACTTTC
TRBD2,TRBV11-3,TRBJ2-1,-,CASSLGEGLGHEQFF,TGTGCCAGCAGCTTAGGGGAGGGCCTCGGGCATGAGCAGTTCTTC
-,TRBV15,TRBJ2-2,-,CATSRDQYPNTGELFF,TGTGCCACCAGCAGAGATCAGTACCCGAACACCGGGGAGCTGTTTTTT
TRBD2,TRBV2,TRBJ2-7,once,CASRASTSGAYEQYF,TGTGCCAGCAGGGCCTCAACTAGCGGGGCCTACGAGCAGTACTTC
TRBD2,TRBV5-4,TRBJ2-7,-,CASSFLAGGLSYEQYF,TGTGCCAGCAGCTTCCTAGCGGGAGGGCTGAGCTACGAGCAGTACTTC
TRBD1,TRBV6-5,TRBJ2-2,-,CASSYGPGGGTGELFF,TGTGCCAGCAGTTACGGGCCAGGGGGTGGCACCGGGGAGCTGTTTTTT
TRBD1,TRBV6-5,TRBJ2-5,-,CASSSGTGNGETQYF,TGTGCCAGCAGTTCCGGGACAGGGAATGGGGAGACCCAGTACTTC
TRBD1,TRBV18,TRBJ2-7,-,CASSPRDRTGVWEQYF,TGTGCCAGCTCACCGCGGGACAGGACGGGTGTTTGGGAGCAGTACTTC